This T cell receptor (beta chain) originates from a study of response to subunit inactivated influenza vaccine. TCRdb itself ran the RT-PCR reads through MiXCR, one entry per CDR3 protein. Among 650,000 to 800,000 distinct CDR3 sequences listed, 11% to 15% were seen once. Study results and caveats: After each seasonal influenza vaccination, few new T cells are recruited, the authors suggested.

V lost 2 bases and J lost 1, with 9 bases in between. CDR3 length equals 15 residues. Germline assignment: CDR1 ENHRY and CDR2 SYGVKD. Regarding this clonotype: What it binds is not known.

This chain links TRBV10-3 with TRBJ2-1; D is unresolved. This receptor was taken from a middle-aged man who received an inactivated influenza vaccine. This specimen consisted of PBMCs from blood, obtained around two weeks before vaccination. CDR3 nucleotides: TGTGCCATCAGTGAGGGGGTGGGATCCTACAATGAGCAGTTCTTC. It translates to CAISEGVGSYNEQFF.